A selection of T cell receptor beta chains follows, all from one sample in a study of cytomegalovirus exposure and HLA in healthy donors. Method: immunoSEQ multiplex PCR; TCRdb's copy keeps in-frame clones and lacks some. The data hold about 110,000 clones, with 60% to 85% observed a single time. The source material was PBMCs. These receptor sequences come from a woman in her 30s in good health and CMV-seronegative. CDR3s leave out the opening cysteine and the closing phenylalanine or tryptophan.

cdr3_aa v_call
ASSGLDEKLF TRBV27
AWTGLRNTGELF TRBV30
ASSRFDRDYNEQF TRBV5-4
ATYSLNTEAF TRBV7-9
ASREQGNYEQY TRBV11-1
ASSSTGTGTYEQY TRBV7-2
ASSLGGSGHEQY TRBV13
ASSEAASDSGNTIY TRBV6-1
ASSGTSGSYEQY TRBV10-2
ASSFGSGTGATEAF TRBV13
SVRETEQF TRBV29-1
ASSLEGGVGETQY TRBV5-1
ASSQSTGTGIEQY TRBV4-2
ATSSPGGVGEQY TRBV15
ASLDSQETQY TRBV6-5
ASSQDTSGRTGELF TRBV4-2
ASSHQRIGGGREQF TRBV4-1
ASSFEAYEQY TRBV28
ASSMRRDYNEQF TRBV2
ASSARGGSYNEQF TRBV6-1
ASSPDRSTNYGYT TRBV5-1
AWSRDRGNYGYT TRBV30
ASSRGSNQPQH TRBV9
ASGGQSPSETGELF TRBV10-1
ASSGQVNQPQH TRBV6-1
ASSQVSSGYNSPLH TRBV4-3
ASSLANSLGEEQF TRBV5-1
ASSYTGQPYEQY TRBV6-5
ASSEILQPDSYEQY TRBV2
AIGPGGYNSPLH TRBV19
ASSVGGRAAYGYT TRBV9
ASSQRQGRGRETQY TRBV4-1
ATTSGTGVFYEQY TRBV19
ASSLSGDNEQF TRBV5-6
ASTSGNTEAF TRBV5-1
ASSQGGISYNEQF TRBV4-1
ASRGRGLSTEAF TRBV6-1
ASSSGVLGNSPLH TRBV27
ASSNPGTVSYEQY TRBV27
ASSQVGSGYT TRBV4-2
ASSLPGLATTYEQY TRBV14
ASSGVTEGQGARNTEAF TRBV9
ASSAAGLAGGDTQY TRBV5-6
ASTGNTEAF TRBV19
ASSVKDSQETQY TRBV4-1
ASSARLSGISYNEQF TRBV6-1
ASSDPSGSTDTQY TRBV10-2
ASSFSGRSYEQY TRBV5-4
ASSLGPSGTDTQY TRBV5-8
ASRQGVVEKLF TRBV6-1
AISGTAYEQY TRBV10-3
ASSAGVRGTDTQY TRBV7-9
ASSLVMGHTEAF TRBV7-2